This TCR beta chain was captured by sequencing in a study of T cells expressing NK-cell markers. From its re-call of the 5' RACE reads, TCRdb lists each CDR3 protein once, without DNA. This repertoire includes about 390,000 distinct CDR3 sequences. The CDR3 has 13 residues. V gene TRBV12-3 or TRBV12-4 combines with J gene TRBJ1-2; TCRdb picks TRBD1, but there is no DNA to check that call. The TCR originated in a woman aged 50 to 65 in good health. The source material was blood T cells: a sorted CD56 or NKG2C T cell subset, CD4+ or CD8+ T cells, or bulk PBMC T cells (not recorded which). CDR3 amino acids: CASSSNRGRGYTF.